These T cell receptor beta chains were read from a single sample in a study of blood T cell repertoires in COVID-19. TCRdb keeps only in-frame clones here, not all; method: immunoSEQ multiplex PCR. This sample has 53,000 or so clones, with approximately 80% found just once. The material sequenced was peripheral blood. Receptors were obtained from a man in his 70s with active or convalescent COVID-19. Each CDR3 is given with its conserved first and last residue.

TRBV11-3,CASSLDINQPQHF
TRBV4-3,CASSPRLAGELDAETQYF
TRBV11-3,CASSSPAGRNTGELFF
TRBV30,CAWSVQWGRGMNTEAFF
TRBV9,CASSAYSGLNYGYTF
TRBV6-1,CASSEAVGGSPLHF
TRBV28,CASRGPGPNTEAFF
TRBV5-1,CASSYDRGSYEQYF
TRBV30,CAWGEGAGGNQPQHF
TRBV9,CASSGRGLGRRDTQYF
TRBV3-1/TRBV3-2,CASSPGGRDGYTF
TRBV14,CASSWGRGLKNEQFF
TRBV9,CASSVSGGSDTQYF
TRBV2,CASTLGRGNTEAFF
TRBV7-3,CASSLHTGAILNEQFF
TRBV6-6,CASSYSSPGSAFF
TRBV2,CASSDHTTNGYTF
TRBV7-3,CASSSRQGTNTGELFF
TRBV10-1,CASRGGRGQETQYF
TRBV5-6,CASRRDSPNTGELFF
TRBV11-3,CASSLGVWTSGSNEQFF
TRBV2,CASSEDKGVAGHKDTQYF
TRBV6-6,CASRNPRIQYF
TRBV5-1,CASRGQGATNEKLFF
TRBV3-1/TRBV3-2,CASSPRGGARRTEAFF
TRBV9,CASSGTDFYEQYF
TRBV2,CASRGDRLDNEQFF
TRBV27,CASSGTGQGPYEQYF
TRBV6-6,CASRRGMAAGNTIYF
TRBV4-2,CASSRNGQGPTTNEKLFF
TRBV24-1,CATSDPSGNQPQHF
TRBV2,CASSEGNREVGYGYTF
TRBV4-3,CASSQGGRGVYEQYF
TRBV19,CASTSSGRYNEQFF
TRBV4-1,CASSQISGGTEAFF
TRBV7-8,CASSLGGGHSEQYF
TRBV12-3/TRBV12-4,CASNYGSSPLHF
TRBV2,CASSALGTALSNYGYTF